This T cell receptor beta chain was captured by sequencing in a study of beta chain features in type 1 diabetes. Germline V gives CDR1 SEHNR, CDR2 FQNEAQ (reference sequence). Trimming left V 3 bases short and J 5 bases short, with 7 bases between. The CDR3 loop spans 12 amino acids. Sorted populations were all over 98% pure. The sample holds a few counts of this clone. The same CDR3 also results from other DNA sequences found in this sample. Sequencing targeted expressed TCRB transcripts, as all isolated RNA had been reverse transcribed. The data were produced by immunoSEQ multiplex PCR, yet TCRdb's version contains in-frame clones alone and is incomplete. In the table there are under 550,000 clones, approximately 10% of which are singletons.

The sequenced sample was naive CD4+ T cells from blood. This sequence was found in a woman aged 18-35 years in good health. This chain uses TRBV7-9 with TRBJ2-5; D is uncertain. Here the CDR3 DNA reads TGTGCCAGCAGCTTGTCCGGGGAGACCCAGTACTTC. This codes for CASSLSGETQYF. Supplemented by reference TRBV7-9 and TRBJ2-5, the full variable domain reads DTGVSQNPRHKITKRGQNVTFRCDPISEHNRLYWYRQTLGQGPEFLTYFQNEAQLEKSRLLSDRFSAERPKGSFSTLEIQRTEQGDSAMYLCASSLSGETQYFGPGTRLLVL.